This entry describes one T cell receptor (beta chain). Its target is not known. All TCR cDNA molecules were individually tagged with a unique molecular identifier. A single record per CDR3 protein comes from TCRdb applying MiXCR to the 5' RACE reads. The sample lists tens of thousands of distinct CDR3 sequences, 6% to 7.5% occurring once. This entry comes from a study of spatial heterogeneity in lung cancer. For the study at large: There were consistently more beta-chain sequences detected than alpha-chain sequences. Findings and limits, study-wide: Ubiquitous, expanded tumor-derived TCRs were more frequently observed in blood at resection than at follow-up.

V gave up 1 base and J gave up 0 bases, with 7 bases separating them. The germline gives CDR1 SGHTA, CDR2 FQGNSA. The CDR3 loop spans 16 amino acids. Time point noted: sample taken at primary tumor resection. Unsorted whole RNA from tumor, nontumor lung or frozen PBMC underwent sequencing. A total of under 80 untreated early-stage non-small cell lung cancer patients served as donors. This clonotype originated in a female donor with early-stage non-small cell lung cancer. The chain uses TRBV7-2 and TRBJ1-6; D not certain. Here the sequenced sample was PBMCs, taken at surgery. The CDR3 loop is CASSLGGSSYNSPLHF. In DNA, the CDR3 is TGTGCCAGCAGCTTAGGAGGGAGCTCCTATAATTCACCCCTCCACTTT.